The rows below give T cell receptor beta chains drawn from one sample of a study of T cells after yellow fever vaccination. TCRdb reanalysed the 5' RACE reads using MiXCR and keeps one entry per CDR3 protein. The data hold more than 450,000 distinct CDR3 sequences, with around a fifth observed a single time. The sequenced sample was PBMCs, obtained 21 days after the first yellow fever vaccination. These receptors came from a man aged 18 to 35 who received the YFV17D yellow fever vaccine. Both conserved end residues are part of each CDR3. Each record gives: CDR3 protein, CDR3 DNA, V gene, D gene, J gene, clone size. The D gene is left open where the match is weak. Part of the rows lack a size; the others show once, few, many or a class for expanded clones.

CASSWTGDNEQFF | TGTGCCAGCAGTTGGACAGGGGATAATGAGCAGTTCTTC | TRBV9 | TRBD1 | TRBJ2-1 | -
CASSLWASGYNEQFF | TGTGCCAGCAGCTTGTGGGCTAGCGGCTACAATGAGCAGTTCTTC | TRBV5-5 | TRBD2 | TRBJ2-1 | once
CAISRQGISYEQYF | TGTGCCATCAGTCGACAGGGGATAAGCTACGAGCAGTACTTC | TRBV10-3 | TRBD1 | TRBJ2-7 | once
CASSQDPGGGTGTQYF | TGCGCCAGCAGCCAAGATCCGGGCGGGGGGACGGGTACGCAGTATTTT | TRBV4-1 | TRBD2 | TRBJ2-3 | few
CASSLGRTGEETQYF | TGCGCCAGCAGCTTGGGACGAACAGGGGAAGAGACCCAGTACTTC | TRBV5-1 | TRBD1 | TRBJ2-5 | few
CASSSRDRVFYNEQFF | TGTGCCAGCAGCTCCCGGGACAGGGTATTTTACAATGAGCAGTTCTTC | TRBV11-2 | TRBD1 | TRBJ2-1 | -
CAISVRAGDTEAFF | TGTGCCATCAGTGTAAGGGCAGGGGACACTGAAGCTTTCTTT | TRBV10-3 | - | TRBJ1-1 | -
CSTWTLNTEAFF | TGCAGCACTTGGACCCTTAACACTGAAGCTTTCTTT | TRBV20-1 | - | TRBJ1-1 | few
CASGEVPDSPLHF | TGTGCTAGCGGGGAGGTTCCCGACTCACCCCTCCACTTT | TRBV7-7 | - | TRBJ1-6 | -
CASSDTSGGYQETQYF | TGTGCCAGCAGCGATACTAGCGGGGGGTACCAAGAGACCCAGTACTTC | TRBV5-4 | TRBD2 | TRBJ2-5 | -
CASSQETGGSGYTF | TGTGCCAGCAGCCAAGAGACAGGGGGTAGTGGCTACACCTTC | TRBV14 | TRBD1 | TRBJ1-2 | few
CASSPQGRAYEQYF | TGTGCCAGCAGCCCTCAGGGGCGGGCCTACGAGCAGTACTTC | TRBV9 | - | TRBJ2-7 | few
CSARRSGGYNEQFF | TGCAGTGCTAGAAGGAGCGGGGGCTACAATGAGCAGTTCTTC | TRBV20-1 | TRBD2 | TRBJ2-1 | once
CASSLGRGATDEQFF | TGCGCCAGCAGCTTGGGGCGGGGGGCGACGGATGAGCAGTTCTTC | TRBV5-1 | TRBD2 | TRBJ2-1 | -
CASSPGLGETQYF | TGTGCCAGCAGCCCGGGACTAGGGGAGACCCAGTACTTC | TRBV7-6 | TRBD2 | TRBJ2-5 | many
CASRGRGSSYNSPLHF | TGTGCCAGTAGGGGCCGGGGGAGCTCCTATAATTCACCCCTCCACTTT | TRBV19 | - | TRBJ1-6 | few
CSAASEAGPTRWGTDTQYF | TGCAGTGCCGCCTCGGAAGCGGGGCCTACCCGGTGGGGCACAGATACGCAGTATTTT | TRBV20-1 | TRBD2 | TRBJ2-3 | once
CSVYVYEQYF | TGCAGCGTTTACGTTTACGAGCAGTACTTC | TRBV29-1 | - | TRBJ2-7 | few
CASSYLQTANYEQYF | TGTGCCAGCAGTTACCTACAGACCGCCAACTACGAGCAGTACTTC | TRBV6-5 | - | TRBJ2-7 | many
CASSQGGERSSYEQYF | TGCGCCAGCAGCCAGGGAGGAGAAAGAAGCTCCTACGAGCAGTACTTC | TRBV4-1 | - | TRBJ2-7 | -
CSVLTGPQETQYF | TGCAGCGTTTTGACAGGGCCCCAAGAGACCCAGTACTTC | TRBV29-1 | TRBD1 | TRBJ2-5 | -
CASSSPAVAGYNEQFF | TGCGCCAGCAGCAGCCCGGCGGTAGCGGGGTACAATGAGCAGTTCTTC | TRBV5-1 | TRBD2 | TRBJ2-1 | few
CASSLGPQGNSPLHF | TGCGCCAGCAGCTTGGGTCCACAGGGGAATTCACCCCTCCACTTT | TRBV5-1 | TRBD1 | TRBJ1-6 | few
CAWSESGRFDYYGYTF | TGTGCCTGGAGTGAGTCGGGGAGATTCGACTACTATGGCTACACCTTC | TRBV30 | - | TRBJ1-2 | -
CASSGDPRETQYF | TGCGCCAGCAGCGGGGACCCACGAGAGACCCAGTACTTC | TRBV5-1 | - | TRBJ2-5 | -
CASSYSTANEQFF | TGTGCCAGCAGTTACTCGACGGCGAATGAGCAGTTCTTC | TRBV6-2/TRBV6-3 | - | TRBJ2-1 | -
CASIGEGKKTQYF | TGTGCCAGCATCGGGGAGGGTAAAAAGACCCAGTACTTC | TRBV28 | TRBD2 | TRBJ2-5 | -
CSAPNPRQGGMETQYF | TGCAGTGCTCCAAATCCAAGGCAGGGAGGTATGGAGACCCAGTACTTC | TRBV20-1 | - | TRBJ2-5 | -
CASSVSWGEQFF | TGCGCCAGCAGCGTATCCTGGGGTGAGCAGTTCTTC | TRBV5-1 | - | TRBJ2-1 | many